This T cell receptor (beta chain) was recorded in a study of T cells in Graves' hyperthyroidism and ophthalmopathy. Study results and limitations: Most clonotypes expanded in the thyroid (above 0.001) were also present in blood. Patients with ophthalmopathy were separated from those with stable hyperthyroidism by a 13 V-J model.

It was RNA transcripts that yielded the amplified TCR beta CDR3 regions. HTBI primers were used for first-round RT-PCR of the TCR CDR3. TCRdb reanalysed the multiplex PCR reads using MiXCR and keeps one entry per CDR3 protein. The table records more than 350,000 distinct CDR3 sequences, about 16% of them present only once. On this clonotype itself: The antigen is unknown. A read error may produce the germline difference seen at one junction end.

Patients having uncontrolled infection, another autoimmune disease, pregnancy or lactation were not included. Each 10 ml fresh peripheral blood draw supplied the PBMCs. This CDR3 spans 14 amino acids. CDR1 is ENHRY and CDR2 is SYGVKD in the germline V gene. This receptor was obtained from a woman between 25 and 40 years old with Graves' hyperthyroidism. V gene TRBV10-3 combines with J gene TRBJ2-2, with TRBD1 identical over 7 bases. Sequencing was carried out using blood. The CDR3 coding sequence is TGTGCCATCACTGAGACAGGGTACACCGGGGAGCTGTTTTTT. This encodes CAITETGYTGELFF.